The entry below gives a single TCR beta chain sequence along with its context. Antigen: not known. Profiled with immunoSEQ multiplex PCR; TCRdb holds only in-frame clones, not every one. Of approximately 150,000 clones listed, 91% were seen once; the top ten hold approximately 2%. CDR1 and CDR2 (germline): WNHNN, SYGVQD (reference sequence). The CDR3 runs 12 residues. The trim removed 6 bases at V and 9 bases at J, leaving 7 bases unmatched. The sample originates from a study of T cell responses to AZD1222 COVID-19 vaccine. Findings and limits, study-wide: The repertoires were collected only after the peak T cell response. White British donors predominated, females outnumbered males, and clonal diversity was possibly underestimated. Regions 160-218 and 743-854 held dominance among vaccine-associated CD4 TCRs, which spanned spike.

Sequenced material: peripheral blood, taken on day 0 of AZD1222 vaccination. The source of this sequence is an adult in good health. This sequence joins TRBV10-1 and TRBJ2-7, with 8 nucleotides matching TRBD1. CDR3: CASSPGQDRQYF. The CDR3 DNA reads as TGCGCCAGCAGCCCGGGACAGGACAGGCAGTACTTC.